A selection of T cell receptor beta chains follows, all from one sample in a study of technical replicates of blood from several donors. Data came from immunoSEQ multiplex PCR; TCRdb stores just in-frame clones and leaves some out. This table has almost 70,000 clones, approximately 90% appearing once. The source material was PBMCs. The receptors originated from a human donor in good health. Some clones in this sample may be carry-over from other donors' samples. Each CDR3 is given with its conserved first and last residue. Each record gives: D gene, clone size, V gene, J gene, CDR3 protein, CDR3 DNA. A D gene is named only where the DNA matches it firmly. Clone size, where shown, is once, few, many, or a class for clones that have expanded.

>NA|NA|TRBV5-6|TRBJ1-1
CASSAGQTPEAFF
TGTGCCAGCAGCGCCGGACAGACCCCTGAAGCTTTCTTT
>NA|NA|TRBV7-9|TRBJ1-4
CASTNSATNEKLFF
TGTGCCAGCACGAACAGTGCAACTAATGAAAAACTGTTTTTT
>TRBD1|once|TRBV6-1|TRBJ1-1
CASSVDRGVGTEAFF
TGTGCCAGCAGTGTGGACAGGGGGGTTGGGACTGAAGCTTTCTTT
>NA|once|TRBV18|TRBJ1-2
CASSPPGGYGYTF
TGTGCCAGCTCACCACCAGGGGGCTATGGCTACACCTTC
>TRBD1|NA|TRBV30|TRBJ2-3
CAWSAGTGGQDTQYF
TGTGCCTGGAGTGCCGGGACAGGGGGCCAAGATACGCAGTATTTT
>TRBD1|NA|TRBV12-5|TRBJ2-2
CASGRTGDTGELFF
TGTGCTAGTGGCAGGACAGGGGACACCGGGGAGCTGTTTTTT
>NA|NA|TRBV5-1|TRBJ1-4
CASSLAVGDRKLFF
TGCGCCAGCAGCTTGGCCGTCGGGGATCGGAAACTGTTTTTT
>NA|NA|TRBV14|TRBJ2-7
CASSPSAYEQYF
TGTGCCAGCAGCCCCTCGGCCTACGAGCAGTACTTC
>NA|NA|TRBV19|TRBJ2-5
CASSLEETQYF
TGTGCCAGTAGTTTGGAGGAGACCCAGTACTTC
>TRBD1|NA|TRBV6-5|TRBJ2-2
CASSSGGGNTGELFF
TGTGCCAGCAGTTCAGGGGGCGGTAATACCGGGGAGCTGTTTTTT